These 18 T cell receptor beta chains were sequenced from one sample in a study of blood T cell repertoires in COVID-19. TCRdb keeps only in-frame clones here, not all; method: immunoSEQ multiplex PCR. The sample contains fewer than 55,000 clones, roughly 82% of which appear only once. What was sequenced was peripheral blood. These receptors were collected from a woman aged 55-69 years with acute or convalescent COVID-19.

V is TRBV5-4 and J is TRBJ2-2; possibly TRBD1 for D (5 bases). The V gene's germline CDR1 is SGHNT and CDR2 YYREEE (reference sequence). Between the trimmed V and J ends, which lost 3 bases and 3 bases, there was a span of 9 bases. CDR3 length equals 14 residues. The CDR3 DNA sequence: TGTGCCAGCAGCTCCGACAGTCACACCGGGGAGCTGTTTTTT. Translating gives CASSSDSHTGELFF.

V gene TRBV4-2 combines with J gene TRBJ2-1; no clear D gene. V lost 11 bases and J lost 10, with 24 bases in between. This CDR3 has 14 amino acids. Germline V gene sequence: CDR1 LGHNA, CDR2 YNFKEQ. For the CDR3, the DNA is TGTGCCGCGACAAAGAGAGCAGGTTTAGGAGAGCAGTTCTTC. This encodes CAATKRAGLGEQFF.

The chain has TRBV18 and TRBJ2-7, with 12 bases fitting TRBD1. With V trimmed by 3 bases and J by 6 bases, 3 bases remained unmatched. CDR1 is KGHSH, CDR2 LQKENI, per germline. This CDR3 has 14 amino acids. The CDR3 DNA sequence: TGTGCCAGCTCACCCGGGACAGGGGGCTCCGAGCAGTACTTC. It codes for CASSPGTGGSEQYF.

The chain is built from TRBV6-4 and TRBJ2-1; TRBD1 is a possible D gene (6 bases). Trimming left V 0 bases short and J 7 bases short, with 16 bases between. The CDR3 runs to 16 residues. Per germline, CDR1 MRHNA and CDR2 SNTAGT. CDR3 coding DNA: TGTGCCAGCAGTGACTCGAGCTGGGGGCGAGTAAATGAGCAGTTCTTC. Translating it yields CASSDSSWGRVNEQFF.

The chain combines TRBV5-5 with TRBJ1-1; 7 bases agree with TRBD1. The J segment lost 1 base and the V segment lost 2 bases, leaving 8 bases of the junction unmatched. Germline V CDR1 and CDR2: SGHKS, YYEKEE (reference sequence). The CDR3 covers 16 residues. CDR3 coding DNA: TGTGCCAGCAGCTTTGAGTGGGGGGACAGGAACACTGAAGCTTTCTTT. Translation: CASSFEWGDRNTEAFF.

The genes are TRBV27 and TRBJ1-5, with 7 bases matching TRBD1. The V segment lost 4 bases and the J segment 0 bases; nucleotides outside the gene matches: 6. The CDR3 consists of 16 residues. Germline V gives CDR1 MNHEY, CDR2 SMNVEV (reference sequence). The CDR3 sequence is CASSSIDRVSNQPQHF. CDR3 in DNA: TGTGCCAGCAGTTCTATCGACAGGGTTAGCAATCAGCCCCAGCATTTT.

The sample holds one count of this clone. The chain employs TRBV15 and TRBJ2-1; no definite D call. The V gene's germline CDR1 is LNHNV and CDR2 YYDKDF (reference sequence). The V end was cut by 1 base, the J end by 10 bases, with 5 bases between. CDR3 length equals 11 residues. The CDR3: CATSRAGEQFF. The CDR3 bases are TGTGCCACCAGCAGAGCAGGAGAGCAGTTCTTC.

This chain uses TRBV20-1 with TRBJ2-1, with D possibly being TRBD2 (5 bases). CDR1 is DFQATT, CDR2 SNEGSKA, per germline (reference sequence). Trimming pared 3 bases from V and 4 bases from J, leaving 16 bases between. The CDR3 length is 15 residues. The CDR3 DNA reads as TGCAGTGCTAGTACAGACCCCCGAGGGTACAATGAGCAGTTCTTC. Protein product: CSASTDPRGYNEQFF.

The CDR3 here is CASSLAVRQTNNEQFF. CDR3 coding DNA: TGCGCCAGCAGCTTGGCGGTCAGGCAAACGAACAATGAGCAGTTCTTC. V and J are TRBV5-1 and TRBJ2-1; D not resolved. Germline V gives CDR1 SGHRS, CDR2 YFSETQ. The ends were cut back, 0 bases at V and 5 bases at J, with 15 bases in the middle. The length of the CDR3 is 16 residues.

The V and J genes are TRBV2 and TRBJ1-1; the D gene is possibly TRBD1 (6 bases). V was clipped by 2 bases and J by 1 base, with 11 bases between them. In germline, CDR1 is SNHLY, CDR2 FYNNEI. The CDR3 loop spans 15 amino acids. The CDR3 loop is CASSEMTGPNTEAFF. CDR3 coding DNA: TGTGCCAGCAGTGAAATGACAGGACCGAACACTGAAGCTTTCTTT.

The chain carries TRBV6-1 and TRBJ2-7; 9 bases fit TRBD1. CDR1 and CDR2 (germline): MNHNS, SASEGT. V trimming: 0 bases; J trimming: 9 bases; junction bases outside the gene matches: 9. CDR3 length equals 15 residues. CDR3 protein: CASSEAAGTGTGQYF. Here the CDR3 DNA reads TGTGCCAGCAGTGAAGCCGCCGGGACAGGGACTGGGCAGTACTTC.

The CDR3 sequence is CAWGGSTPGQFYEQYF. The CDR3 nucleotides read TGTGCCTGGGGAGGGTCGACGCCGGGACAGTTCTACGAGCAGTACTTC. The chain couples TRBV30 to TRBJ2-7; a weak D match, TRBD1 (7 bases). V gave up 5 bases and J gave up 3 bases, with 23 bases separating them. Germline CDR1 reads GTSNPN; CDR2 reads SVGIG (reference sequence). CDR3 length: 16 residues.

The chain has TRBV4-1 and TRBJ1-5; D remains ambiguous. Per germline, CDR1 MGHRA and CDR2 YSYEKL. CDR3 length equals 16 residues. Between the trimmed V and J ends, which lost 1 base and 0 bases, there was a span of 10 bases. DNA of the CDR3: TGCGCCAGCAGCCAAGGGGCAGGTTATAGCAATCAGCCCCAGCATTTT. Translating it yields CASSQGAGYSNQPQHF.

The rearrangement joins TRBV14 to TRBJ2-1; 7 bases align to TRBD1. The CDR3 spans 17 residues. Germline trimming cut 4 bases from V and 6 bases from J; bases unmatched to any gene: 15. Germline V gene sequence: CDR1 SGHDN, CDR2 FVKESK. The CDR3 sequence: CASSRITGANSVNEQFF. The CDR3 DNA follows: TGTGCCAGCAGCCGAATCACAGGGGCCAACTCCGTCAATGAGCAGTTCTTC.

V is TRBV2 and J is TRBJ1-2; TRBD1 matches at 9 bases. Unmatched junction bases numbered 9, after V lost 6 bases and J lost 4 bases. The CDR3 is 15 amino acids. CDR1 is SNHLY, CDR2 FYNNEI, per germline. CDR3 sequence: CASSPGTGSVYGYTF. In DNA, the CDR3 is TGTGCCAGCAGCCCCGGGACAGGGTCAGTCTATGGCTACACCTTC.

V gene TRBV6-5 combines with J gene TRBJ1-2; 8 positions agree with TRBD1. The CDR3 consists of 13 residues. In germline, CDR1 is MNHEY, CDR2 SVGAGI. Trimming took 4 bases from V and 8 from J; bases not matched to a gene: 6. CDR3 protein: CASSFGAGGGYTF. CDR3 in DNA: TGTGCCAGCAGTTTCGGAGCAGGGGGCGGCTACACCTTC.

V gene TRBV28 combines with J gene TRBJ1-1; D possibly corresponds to TRBD1 (6 bases). Germline CDR1 and CDR2: MDHEN and SYDVKM. This CDR3 is 14 amino acids long. V lost 3 bases to trimming and J lost 5 bases, with 13 bases between them. In DNA form, the CDR3 reads TGTGCCAGCAGTTTTCTTCTTCAGGGGACTGAAGCTTTCTTT. Its translation: CASSFLLQGTEAFF.

The V call is TRBV5-1, the J call TRBJ1-2; 7 nucleotides align to TRBD1. Germline-derived CDR1 and CDR2 are SGHRS and YFSETQ. J lost 3 bases, V lost 7 bases, and 12 bases had no gene match. There are 15 residues in the CDR3. CDR3 residues: CASRALGGADYGYTF. In DNA, the CDR3 is TGCGCCAGCCGGGCTTTAGGGGGCGCGGACTATGGCTACACCTTC.